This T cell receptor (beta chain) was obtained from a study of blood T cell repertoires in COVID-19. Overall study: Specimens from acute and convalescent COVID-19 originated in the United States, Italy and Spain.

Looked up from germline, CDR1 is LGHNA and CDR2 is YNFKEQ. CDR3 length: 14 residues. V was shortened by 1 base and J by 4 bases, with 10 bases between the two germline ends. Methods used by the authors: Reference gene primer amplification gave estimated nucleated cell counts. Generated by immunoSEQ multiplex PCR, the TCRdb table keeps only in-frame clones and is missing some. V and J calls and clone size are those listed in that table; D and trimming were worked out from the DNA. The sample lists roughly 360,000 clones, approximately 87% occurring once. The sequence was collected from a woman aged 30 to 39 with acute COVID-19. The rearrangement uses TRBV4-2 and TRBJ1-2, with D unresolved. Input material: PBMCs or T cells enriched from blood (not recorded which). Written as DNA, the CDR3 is TGTGCCAGCAGCCAAGTTGGCGGCATCTATGGCTACACCTTC. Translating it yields CASSQVGGIYGYTF.